This TCR beta chain is from a study of blood T cell repertoires in COVID-19. Across the whole study: COVID-19 samples collected from the United States, Italy and Spain covered acute and convalescent phases.

V was cut by 3 bases and J by 4 bases, with 9 bases left in between. The CDR3 is 14 residues long. CDR1 MDHEN and CDR2 SYDVKM come from the germline V gene. Sequencing used immunoSEQ multiplex PCR; TCRdb keeps in-frame clones, though not all of them. The sample lists about 480,000 clones, approximately 88% occurring once. This TCR was sampled from a woman in her forties or fifties with COVID-19, enrolled during active disease. Sequences were obtained from peripheral blood. The rearrangement links TRBV28 to TRBJ2-2; TRBD1 might be the D (6 bases). This chain's CDR3 is CASSLGHITGELFF. CDR3 DNA: TGTGCCAGCAGTTTGGGACACATCACCGGGGAGCTGTTTTTT.